Below are 14 T cell receptor beta chains sequenced from a single sample in a study of type 1 and type 2 diabetes patients. Genomic DNA was the PCR template. A primer set of 30 forward and 13 reverse primers amplified the CDR3. Via MiXCR, TCRdb re-called the multiplex PCR reads, giving one row per CDR3 protein. The repertoire holds some 250,000 distinct CDR3 sequences, with 45% to 60% as singletons. Specimen: peripheral blood mononuclear cells (PBMCs). The source is a man younger than 30 with type 2 diabetes.

The chain combines TRBV28 with TRBJ2-7; D not certain. The V gene lost 3 bases and the J gene lost 0 bases, with 6 bases spanning the gap. Germline V gene lookup returns CDR1 MDHEN and CDR2 SYDVKM. The CDR3 is made up of 13 amino acids. CDR3 loop: CASSFPRSYEQYF. CDR3 sequence (DNA): TGTGCCAGCAGTTTCCCCCGCTCCTACGAGCAGTACTTC. Combining the CDR3 with reference TRBV28 and TRBJ2-7 gives the whole variable domain DVKVTQSSRYLVKRTGEKVFLECVQDMDHENMFWYRQDPGLGLRLIYFSYDVKMKEKGDIPEGYSVSREKKERFSLILESASTNQTSMYLCASSFPRSYEQYFGPGTRLTVT.

The gene calls are TRBV5-1 and TRBJ2-2, with D possibly called TRBD1 or TRBD2 (5 bases each). Germline V lookup: CDR1 SGHRS, CDR2 YFSETQ. Between the trimmed V and J ends, which lost 0 bases and 10 bases, there was a span of 7 bases. This CDR3 spans 12 amino acids. The DNA for the CDR3 is TGCGCCAGCAGCTTGGGGGACCCGGAGCTGTTTTTT. It codes for CASSLGDPELFF.

The table lists this clonotype with a count of one. The J gene is TRBJ2-3, the V gene TRBV7-3, with a possible D match to TRBD2 (5 bases). The germline V gene encodes CDR1 SGHTA and CDR2 FQGTGA. The CDR3 is 16 residues long. The germline V and J ends were trimmed by 2 bases and 2 bases, with 14 bases remaining between them. The CDR3 nucleotides read TGTGCCAGCAGCTTAGAGATAGCGAGAGACACAGATACGCAGTATTTT. This sequence encodes CASSLEIARDTDTQYF.

This chain connects TRBV12-3 or TRBV12-4 to TRBJ1-2; 7 positions match TRBD1. CDR3 length: 12 amino acids. The trim removed 10 bases at V and 4 bases at J, leaving 6 bases unmatched. The CDR3 loop is CATNTGVYGYTF. The DNA of the CDR3 is TGTGCCACGAATACAGGGGTCTATGGCTACACCTTC.

The sample holds one count of this clonotype. The V gene is TRBV6-2 or TRBV6-3, the J gene TRBJ2-5; 9 bases align to TRBD2. The DNA end lines up better with TRBJ2-1; the J call may be wrong. The CDR3 contains 12 residues. Germline V gene sequence: CDR1 MNHEY, CDR2 SVGEGT. CDR3 protein: CASRRLADEQFF. DNA of the CDR3: TGTGCCAGCAGGAGACTAGCGGATGAGCAGTTCTTC.

This chain joins TRBV5-4 and TRBJ1-1; no reliable D call. V was trimmed by 3 bases and J by 0 bases, leaving 6 bases between them. The CDR3 runs to 13 residues. Germline CDR1 SGHNT, CDR2 YYREEE (reference sequence). This CDR3 reads CASSYEMNTEAFF. Here the CDR3 DNA reads TGTGCCAGCAGCTATGAGATGAACACTGAAGCTTTCTTT. Full variable domain (outside the CDR3, taken from reference TRBV5-4 and TRBJ1-1): ETGVTQSPTHLIKTRGQQVTLRCSSQSGHNTVSWYQQALGQGPQFIFQYYREEENGRGNFPPRFSGLQFPNYSSELNVNALELDDSALYLCASSYEMNTEAFFGQGTRLTVV.

V is TRBV5-1 and J is TRBJ1-2, with 7 bases matching TRBD1. Germline V gene sequence: CDR1 SGHRS, CDR2 YFSETQ. This CDR3 spans 15 amino acids. Germline trimming cut 2 bases from V and 4 bases from J; bases unmatched to any gene: 8. Here the CDR3 DNA reads TGCGCCAGCAGCTTAAGACAGGGTTCCGGCTATGGCTACACCTTC. Its translation is CASSLRQGSGYGYTF.

CDR3 sequence reads: CASSLSGNPYEQYF. As DNA, the CDR3 is TGTGCCAGCAGCTTATCCGGGAATCCCTACGAGCAGTACTTC. The chain uses TRBV7-3 and TRBJ2-7, with D possibly matching TRBD2 (5 bases). The CDR3 totals 14 residues. The V end was cut by 2 bases, the J end by 2 bases, with 10 bases between. The V gene's germline CDR1 is SGHTA and CDR2 FQGTGA.

This chain uses TRBV2 with TRBJ2-7; no reliable D call. The V gene's germline CDR1 is SNHLY and CDR2 FYNNEI. The CDR3 length is 16 residues. V was cut by 6 bases and J by 0 bases, with 18 bases left in between. Written as DNA, the CDR3 is TGTGCCAGCAGCGGCACGGTCAAGAGACGCTCCTACGAGCAGTACTTC. Amino acid sequence: CASSGTVKRRSYEQYF. The variable domain in full, completed from reference TRBV2 and TRBJ2-7, reads EPEVTQTPSHQVTQMGQEVILRCVPISNHLYFYWYRQILGQKVEFLVSFYNNEISEKSEIFDDQFSVERPDGSNFTLKIRSTKLEDSAMYFCASSGTVKRRSYEQYFGPGTRLTVT.

CDR3 protein: CASSQGTGEAFF. CDR3 DNA: TGTGCCAGCAGTCAAGGGACAGGTGAAGCTTTCTTT. The V gene is TRBV6-5, the J gene TRBJ1-1; 8 bases agree with TRBD1. Germline V gives CDR1 MNHEY, CDR2 SVGAGI. This CDR3 has 12 residues. Trimming removed 5 bases from V and 7 bases from J; junction bases left unmatched: 3.

The rearrangement joins TRBV7-2 to TRBJ2-2; possibly TRBD2 for D (6 bases). V shed 5 bases and J shed 4 bases, with 14 bases lying between them. Germline values: CDR1 SGHTA, CDR2 FQGNSA. CDR3 length: 15 residues. CDR3: CASSASSLATGELFF. CDR3 DNA: TGTGCCAGCAGCGCCAGCTCACTAGCCACCGGGGAGCTGTTTTTT.

This clonotype was detected a few times. Here the CDR3 DNA reads TGTGCCAGCAGTTCCGAACTTGGAAGCACTGAAGCTTTCTTT. The encoded protein is CASSSELGSTEAFF. The chain employs TRBV6-4 and TRBJ1-1, with D uncertain. Germline V CDR1 and CDR2: MRHNA, SNTAGT. This CDR3 has 14 amino acids. V dropped 5 bases and J dropped 4 bases, with 14 bases sitting between them.

The chain is built from TRBV4-1 and TRBJ1-1, with D tentatively TRBD1 (5 bases). Trimming left V 1 base short and J 0 bases short, with 9 bases between. Per germline, CDR1 MGHRA and CDR2 YSYEKL. This CDR3 region has 15 residues. The CDR3 here is CASSQADRLNTEAFF. CDR3 DNA sequence: TGCGCCAGCAGCCAAGCAGACAGATTGAACACTGAAGCTTTCTTT.

V is TRBV2 and J is TRBJ2-7; 8 bases agree with TRBD1. Germline assignment: CDR1 SNHLY and CDR2 FYNNEI. V lost 8 bases to trimming and J lost 0 bases; unmatched junction nucleotides: 6. This CDR3 has 14 amino acids. CDR3 nucleotide sequence: TGTGCCAGCCGGGACAGGAGAAGCTCCTACGAGCAGTACTTC. Its translation: CASRDRRSSYEQYF.